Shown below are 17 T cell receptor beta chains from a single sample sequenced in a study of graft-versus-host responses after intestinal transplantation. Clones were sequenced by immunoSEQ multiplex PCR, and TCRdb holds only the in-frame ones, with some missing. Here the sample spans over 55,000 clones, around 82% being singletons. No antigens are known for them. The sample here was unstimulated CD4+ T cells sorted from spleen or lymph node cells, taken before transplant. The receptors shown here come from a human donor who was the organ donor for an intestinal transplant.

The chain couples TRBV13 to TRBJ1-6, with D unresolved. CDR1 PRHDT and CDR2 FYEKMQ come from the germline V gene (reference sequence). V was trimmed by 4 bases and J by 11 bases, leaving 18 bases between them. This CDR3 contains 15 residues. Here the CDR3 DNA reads TGTGCCAGCAGCTCACCCCAGATGCGGGAGGCACCCCTCCACTTT. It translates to CASSSPQMREAPLHF.

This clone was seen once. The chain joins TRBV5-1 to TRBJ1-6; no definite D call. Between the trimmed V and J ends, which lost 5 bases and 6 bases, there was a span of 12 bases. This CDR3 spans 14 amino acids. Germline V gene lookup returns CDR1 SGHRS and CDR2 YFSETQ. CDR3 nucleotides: TGCGCCAGCAGAACGGAGGCGGGTAATTCACCCCTCCACTTT. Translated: CASRTEAGNSPLHF. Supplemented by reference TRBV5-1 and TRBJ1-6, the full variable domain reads KAGVTQTPRYLIKTRGQQVTLSCSPISGHRSVSWYQQTPGQGLQFLFEYFSETQRNKGNFPGRFSGRQFSNSRSEMNVSTLELGDSALYLCASRTEAGNSPLHFGNGTRLTVT.

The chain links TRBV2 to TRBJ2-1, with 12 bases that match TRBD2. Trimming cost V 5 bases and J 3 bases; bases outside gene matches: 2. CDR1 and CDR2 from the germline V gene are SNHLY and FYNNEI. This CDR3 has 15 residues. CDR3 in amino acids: CASSTTSGGYNEQFF. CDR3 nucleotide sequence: TGTGCCAGCAGTACGACTAGCGGGGGCTACAATGAGCAGTTCTTC. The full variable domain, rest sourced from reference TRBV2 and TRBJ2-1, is EPEVTQTPSHQVTQMGQEVILRCVPISNHLYFYWYRQILGQKVEFLVSFYNNEISEKSEIFDDQFSVERPDGSNFTLKIRSTKLEDSAMYFCASSTTSGGYNEQFFGPGTRLTVL.

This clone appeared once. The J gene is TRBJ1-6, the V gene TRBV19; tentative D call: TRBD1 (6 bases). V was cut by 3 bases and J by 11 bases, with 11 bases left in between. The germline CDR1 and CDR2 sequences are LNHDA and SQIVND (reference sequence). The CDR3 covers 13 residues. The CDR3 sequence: CASSMRTETPLHF. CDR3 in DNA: TGTGCCAGTAGTATGAGGACAGAGACACCCCTCCACTTT.

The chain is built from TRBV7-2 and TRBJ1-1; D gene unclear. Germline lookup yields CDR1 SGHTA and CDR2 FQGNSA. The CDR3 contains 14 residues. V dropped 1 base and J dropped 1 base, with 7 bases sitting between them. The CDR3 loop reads CASSLVGRNTEAFF. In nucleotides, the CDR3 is TGTGCCAGCAGCTTAGTTGGGAGGAACACTGAAGCTTTCTTT.

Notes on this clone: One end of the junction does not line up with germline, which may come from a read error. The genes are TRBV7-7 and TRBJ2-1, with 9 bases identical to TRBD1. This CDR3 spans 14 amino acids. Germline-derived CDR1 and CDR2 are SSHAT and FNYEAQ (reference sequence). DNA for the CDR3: TGTGCTAGCAGCCCAGGACAGGGGTACAATGAGCAGTTCTTC. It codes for CASSPGQGYNEQFF.

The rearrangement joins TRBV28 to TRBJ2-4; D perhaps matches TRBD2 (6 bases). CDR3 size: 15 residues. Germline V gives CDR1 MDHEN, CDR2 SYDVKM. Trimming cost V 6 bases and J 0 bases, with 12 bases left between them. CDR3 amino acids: CASRRGGVAKNIQYF. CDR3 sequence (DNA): TGTGCCAGCAGAAGGGGAGGAGTAGCCAAAAACATTCAGTACTTC.

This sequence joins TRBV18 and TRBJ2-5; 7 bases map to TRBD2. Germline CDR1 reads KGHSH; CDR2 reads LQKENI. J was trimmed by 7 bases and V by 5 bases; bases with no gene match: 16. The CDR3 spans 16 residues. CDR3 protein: CASSSAGREPTVTQYF. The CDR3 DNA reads TGTGCCAGCTCAAGTGCTGGGCGGGAGCCCACCGTGACCCAGTACTTC.

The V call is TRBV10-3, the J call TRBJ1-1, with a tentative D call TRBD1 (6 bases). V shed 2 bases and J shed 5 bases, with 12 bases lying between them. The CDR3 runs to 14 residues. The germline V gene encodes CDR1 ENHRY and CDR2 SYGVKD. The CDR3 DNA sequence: TGTGCCATCAGTGAGGGGTTGGGGGCGACTGAAGCTTTCTTT. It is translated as CAISEGLGATEAFF.

The CDR3: CASSPRGGAKVYNEQFF. CDR3 in DNA: TGCGCCAGCAGCCCCCGGGGGGGGGCTAAGGTGTACAATGAGCAGTTCTTC. The chain has TRBV5-1 and TRBJ2-1; 8 nucleotides line up with TRBD2. Trimming cost V 4 bases and J 4 bases; bases outside gene matches: 13. CDR3 length: 17 amino acids. Germline values: CDR1 SGHRS, CDR2 YFSETQ.

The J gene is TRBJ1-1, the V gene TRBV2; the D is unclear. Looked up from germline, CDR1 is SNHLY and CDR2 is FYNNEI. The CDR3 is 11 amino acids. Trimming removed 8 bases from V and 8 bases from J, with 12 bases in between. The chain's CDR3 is CASGREPEAFF. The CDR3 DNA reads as TGTGCCAGCGGGAGGGAACCCGAAGCTTTCTTT. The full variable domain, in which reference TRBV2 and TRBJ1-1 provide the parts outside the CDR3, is EPEVTQTPSHQVTQMGQEVILRCVPISNHLYFYWYRQILGQKVEFLVSFYNNEISEKSEIFDDQFSVERPDGSNFTLKIRSTKLEDSAMYFCASGREPEAFFGQGTRLTVV.

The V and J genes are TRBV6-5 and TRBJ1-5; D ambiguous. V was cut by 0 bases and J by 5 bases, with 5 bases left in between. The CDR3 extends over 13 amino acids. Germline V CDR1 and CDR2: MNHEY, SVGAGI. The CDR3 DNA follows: TGTGCCAGCAGTTACTCGAGAGATCAGCCCCAGCATTTT. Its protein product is CASSYSRDQPQHF.

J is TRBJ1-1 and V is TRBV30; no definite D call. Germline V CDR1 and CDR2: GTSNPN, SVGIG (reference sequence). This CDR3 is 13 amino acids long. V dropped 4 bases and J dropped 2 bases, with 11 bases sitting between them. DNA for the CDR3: TGTGCCTGGATGGCCACCCGAAACACTGAAGCTTTCTTT. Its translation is CAWMATRNTEAFF.

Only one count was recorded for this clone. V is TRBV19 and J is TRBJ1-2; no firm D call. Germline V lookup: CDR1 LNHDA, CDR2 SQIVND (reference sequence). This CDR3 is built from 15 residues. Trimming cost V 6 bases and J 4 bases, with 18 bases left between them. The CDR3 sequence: CASSFNSGAFYGYTF. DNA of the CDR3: TGTGCCAGTAGCTTCAACTCGGGAGCGTTCTATGGCTACACCTTC.

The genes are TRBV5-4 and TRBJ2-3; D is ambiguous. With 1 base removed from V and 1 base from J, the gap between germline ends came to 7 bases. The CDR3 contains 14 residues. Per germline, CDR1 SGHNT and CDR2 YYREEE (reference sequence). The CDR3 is CASSLWPGTDTQYF. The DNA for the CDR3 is TGTGCCAGCAGCTTGTGGCCCGGCACAGATACGCAGTATTTT. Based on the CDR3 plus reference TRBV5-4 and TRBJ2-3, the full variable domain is ETGVTQSPTHLIKTRGQQVTLRCSSQSGHNTVSWYQQALGQGPQFIFQYYREEENGRGNFPPRFSGLQFPNYSSELNVNALELDDSALYLCASSLWPGTDTQYFGPGTRLTVL.

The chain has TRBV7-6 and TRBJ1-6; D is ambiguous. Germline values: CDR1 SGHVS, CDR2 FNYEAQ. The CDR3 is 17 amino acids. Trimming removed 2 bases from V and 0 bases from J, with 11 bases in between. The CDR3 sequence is CASSLMSRSSYNSPLHF. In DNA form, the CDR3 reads TGTGCCAGCAGCTTAATGTCCCGGAGCTCCTATAATTCACCCCTCCACTTT. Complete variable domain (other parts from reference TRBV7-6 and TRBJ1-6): GAGVSQSPRYKVTKRGQDVALRCDPISGHVSLYWYRQALGQGPEFLTYFNYEAQQDKSGLPNDRFSAERPEGSISTLTIQRTEQRDSAMYRCASSLMSRSSYNSPLHFGNGTRLTVT.

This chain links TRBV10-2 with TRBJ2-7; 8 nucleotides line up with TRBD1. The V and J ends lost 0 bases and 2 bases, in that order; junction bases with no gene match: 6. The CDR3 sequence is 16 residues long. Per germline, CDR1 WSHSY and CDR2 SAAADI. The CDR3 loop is CASSESPDRVPYEQYV. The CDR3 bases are TGCGCCAGCAGTGAGTCGCCGGACAGGGTTCCCTACGAGCAGTACGTC.